The sequence of this T cell receptor (beta chain) was determined in a study of spatial heterogeneity in lung cancer. Specified time point: sample taken at primary tumor resection. Single TCR cDNA molecules each had their own unique molecular identifier. TCRdb called the 5' RACE reads again in MiXCR, with one record for every CDR3 protein. The sample includes about 35,000 distinct CDR3 sequences, approximately 3.1% of them seen just once. The CDR3 has 14 residues. Germline CDR1 and CDR2: MNHEY and SVGAGI. V was cut by 5 bases and J by 7 bases, with 12 bases left in between. The TCR originated in a male donor with early-stage non-small cell lung cancer. The chain carries TRBV6-5 and TRBJ1-6; D may be TRBD1 (5 bases). Sequences were derived from normal lung tissue next to the tumor, sampled at surgery. CDR3 sequence: CASSLRVVNSPLHF. The CDR3 nucleotides are TGTGCCAGCAGTCTCAGGGTTGTCAATTCACCCCTCCACTTT.